This T cell receptor (beta chain) was obtained from a study of blood T cell repertoires in COVID-19 (TCRdb year 2020). Context from the whole study: Collaborator samples came from the United States, Italy and Spain and covered acute and convalescent phases of COVID-19. Nearly every sample came with metadata listing a de-identified subject ID, COVID-19 status, age in years and sex. The dataset comprised deeply sampled blood TCRbeta repertoires from subjects exposed to, actively infected with, or recovered from COVID-19. The material from the prospective study consisted of cDNA or gDNA derived from T cells, B-cell-depleted T cells, or PBMCs. The repertoires were released in a freely available public database meant as a resource for research on the immune response to SARS-CoV-2. The samples were drawn from the first 160 participants of the ongoing ImmuneRACE study and from 950 to 1,500 subjects provided by 6 global collaborators. Where HLA class I and class II types were available, the types were taken from metadata supplied by the sample provider, not from assay-based typing.

On this clone: Its antigen specificity is not known. The input lacks base qualities; no much larger clone sits a single base away.

Whole blood was collected in K2EDTA tubes by collaborating institutions according to the institutions' own protocols. For TCRbeta analysis, collaborator samples were shipped as frozen whole blood, as isolated PBMCs, or as DNA extracted from either sample type. TCRbeta CDR3 regions were amplified from genomic DNA using the immunoSEQ Assay, a bias-controlled multiplex PCR. The source study handled its data this way. Within the assay, amplification of reference gene primers was used to estimate how many nucleated cells each sample contained. To quantify the absolute abundance of each unique TCRbeta CDR3 rearrangement, sequence reads were collapsed and filtered. For each sample, productive Simpson clonality was calculated as the square root of Simpson's diversity index over productive rearrangements. In TCRdb, the immuneACCESS table is reduced to in-frame sequences with V and J assigned. These tables do not hold every clone; where another copy was compared, an unresolved V gene accounts for under half, and the others remain unexplained. The D gene and trimming were derived from the DNA, and the V and J assignments and clone size from that table. The table for this sample lists about 78,000 clones; 90% of them were counted only once. The top ten clonotypes cover around 0.97% of the sample.

Study-wide conclusions, independent of this receptor: How much clinical and demographic metadata was included differed by source and by participant, and the metadata was provided uncurated.

The sample comprised peripheral blood. This TCR was recovered from a woman aged 45-65 years in a cohort sampled during active COVID-19.

The CDR3 region has the sequence CAISDATAGYGYTF. The bases are TGTGCCATCAGTGACGCGACAGCGGGCTATGGCTACACCTTC. The chain employs TRBV10-3 and TRBJ1-2; a weak D assignment points to TRBD1 (5 bases agree). The germline V gene supplies CDR1 ENHRY and CDR2 SYGVKD. Including cysteine and phenylalanine, the CDR3 has 14 amino acids. CDR3 DNA is the only sequence kept; it has 42 bases, read in frame from the first base. Trimming at the junction amounts to 3 bases on V and 4 bases on J, and the germline ends lie 12 bases apart.